Following are 11 T cell receptor beta chains from one sample sequenced in a study of CD8 T cells in ankylosing spondylitis. TCRdb redid the calling of the 5' RACE reads with MiXCR, one entry per CDR3 protein. The sample records about 150,000 distinct CDR3 sequences, roughly 44% being singletons. Sequencing was carried out using synovial fluid, either unsorted or a sorted T cell fraction (not recorded which). These receptors originate from a male donor with ankylosing spondylitis.

The chain links TRBV29-1 to TRBJ2-3, with TRBD2 matching 12 bases. Germline loops: CDR1 SQVTM, CDR2 ANQGSEA. The V segment lost 6 bases and the J segment 4 bases; nucleotides outside the gene matches: 5. CDR3 length equals 14 residues. CDR3: CSVLLAGGADTQYF. CDR3 nucleotides: TGCAGCGTACTACTAGCGGGAGGCGCAGATACGCAGTATTTT.

The chain employs TRBV10-3 and TRBJ1-2, with D uncertain. Trimming pared 0 bases from V and 3 bases from J, leaving 14 bases between. This CDR3 spans 16 amino acids. Germline V gene lookup returns CDR1 ENHRY and CDR2 SYGVKD. In DNA form, the CDR3 reads TGTGCCATCAGTGAGTCGGTAGTATCGGAAGACTATGGCTACACCTTC. It encodes CAISESVVSEDYGYTF.

The J gene is TRBJ2-2, the V gene TRBV10-3; 13 nucleotides match TRBD2. The CDR3 totals 17 residues. V lost 11 bases and J lost 5; bases outside the gene matches: 14. Per germline, CDR1 ENHRY and CDR2 SYGVKD. In DNA form, the CDR3 reads TGTGCCTCAAGCTCCGGACTAGCGGGAGAGGTGACCGGGGAGCTGTTTTTT. Protein product: CASSSGLAGEVTGELFF.

CDR3: CSERRGSSNYGYTF. The DNA of the CDR3 is TGCAGTGAACGTAGGGGCTCCTCCAACTATGGCTACACCTTC. The V and J genes are TRBV20-1 and TRBJ1-2; D possibly corresponds to TRBD1 (5 bases). The CDR3 runs 14 residues. The V gene's germline CDR1 is DFQATT and CDR2 SNEGSKA (reference sequence). With 7 bases removed from V and 2 bases from J, the gap between germline ends came to 17 bases.

V and J are TRBV4-1 and TRBJ2-7; weak D call: TRBD1 (5 bases). This CDR3 is built from 15 residues. Between the trimmed V and J ends, which lost 0 bases and 3 bases, there was a span of 12 bases. Germline V gives CDR1 MGHRA, CDR2 YSYEKL. The CDR3 loop is CASSQDNARDYEQYF. The CDR3 DNA sequence: TGCGCCAGCAGCCAAGATAACGCCAGGGACTACGAGCAGTACTTC.

CDR3 coding DNA: TGTGCCAGCAGCATGGGACCGAGCTCCTACAATGAGCAGTTCTTC. Translated: CASSMGPSSYNEQFF. The genes are TRBV11-2 and TRBJ2-1; perhaps D is TRBD1 or TRBD2 (5 bases each). The germline gives CDR1 SGHAT, CDR2 FQNNGV. CDR3 length: 15 residues. Trimming shortened V by 5 bases and J by 0 bases, and 11 bases separated the two germline ends.

The chain links TRBV11-1 to TRBJ2-3; TRBD2 matches 14 bases. The CDR3 has 18 residues. With 4 bases clipped from V and 0 bases from J, the junction kept 6 bases outside the gene matches. From germline, CDR1 is SGHAT and CDR2 FQDESV (reference sequence). In DNA, the CDR3 is TGTGCCAGCAGCTCGGGGACTAGCGGGGGATACAGCACAGATACGCAGTATTTT. Its protein product is CASSSGTSGGYSTDTQYF.

J is TRBJ2-1 and V is TRBV12-3 or TRBV12-4; 8 positions agree with TRBD1. The V gene end was trimmed by 5 bases and the J gene end by 2 bases; junction bases not matched to a gene: 14. The CDR3 consists of 18 residues. The CDR3 DNA follows: TGTGCCAGCAGTCTAGGACAGGGCAAATATGGCCCCTACAATGAGCAGTTCTTC. Translating gives CASSLGQGKYGPYNEQFF.

The rearrangement uses TRBV9 and TRBJ1-2; D is unresolved. The ends were cut back, 4 bases at V and 7 bases at J, with 11 bases in the middle. This CDR3 has 12 residues. Germline CDR1 reads SGDLS; CDR2 reads YYNGEE. Here the CDR3 reads CASSPDMTGYTF. The CDR3 DNA sequence: TGTGCCAGCAGCCCCGACATGACTGGCTACACCTTC.

The chain recombines TRBV12-3 or TRBV12-4 with TRBJ2-3; perhaps D is TRBD1 or TRBD2 (6 bases each). The CDR3 sequence is 16 residues long. Trimming shortened V by 6 bases and J by 0 bases, and 16 bases separated the two germline ends. DNA of the CDR3: TGTGCCAGCAGCCCCGCCGGGGGCCTAAGCACAGATACGCAGTATTTT. This sequence encodes CASSPAGGLSTDTQYF.

This chain joins TRBV24-1 and TRBJ2-1; possibly TRBD2 for D (5 bases). The germline CDR1 and CDR2 sequences are KGHDR and SFDVKD. Trimming removed 5 bases at V and 3 bases at J, with 7 bases between. The CDR3 loop spans 13 amino acids. This chain's CDR3 is CATSVGSYNEQFF. CDR3 in DNA: TGTGCCACCAGTGTGGGGAGCTACAATGAGCAGTTCTTC.